This entry lists 10 T cell receptor beta chains sequenced from one sample in a study of memory CD4+ T cells and cytomegalovirus serostatus. The sort gate was single viable CD3+CD4+CD8-CD45RO+ cells for memory CD4+ T cells. Profiling relied on immunoSEQ multiplex PCR, and the TCRdb table lists in-frame clones only, not all of them. The sample holds 35,000 to 50,000 clones; approximately 81% are singletons and the top ten take 0.9% to 1.2%. Sequencing used memory CD4+ T cells from blood. The origin of the receptors is an adult in good health and CMV-seronegative.

V is TRBV9 and J is TRBJ2-3; D gene unclear. The germline V gene encodes CDR1 SGDLS and CDR2 YYNGEE. V dropped 2 bases and J dropped 3 bases, with 16 bases sitting between them. This CDR3 comprises 16 residues. The chain's CDR3 is CASSVDPLGRTDTQYF. In DNA, the CDR3 is TGTGCCAGCAGCGTGGACCCTCTCGGACGTACAGATACGCAGTATTTT.

This rearrangement joins TRBV5-1 to TRBJ2-5, with D unresolved. V dropped 4 bases and J dropped 5 bases, with 18 bases sitting between them. The CDR3 runs to 15 residues. Germline V gives CDR1 SGHRS, CDR2 YFSETQ. For the CDR3, the DNA is TGCGCCAGCAGCCGGTCGGTAGAGAAGATCGAGACCCAGTACTTC. It translates to CASSRSVEKIETQYF.

This clone was observed once. This chain uses TRBV19 with TRBJ2-1, with a possible D match to TRBD2 (5 bases). CDR1 LNHDA and CDR2 SQIVND come from the germline V gene (reference sequence). There are 14 residues in the CDR3. The V end lost 5 bases, the J end lost 1 base, and 9 bases lay between the germline ends. The CDR3 DNA follows: TGTGCCAGTAGTCCCAGGACTTCCTACAATGAGCAGTTCTTC. Translation: CASSPRTSYNEQFF.

The rearrangement uses TRBV19 and TRBJ2-2, with TRBD1 matching over 9 bases. The CDR3 is made up of 15 amino acids. The germline gives CDR1 LNHDA, CDR2 SQIVND (reference sequence). Trimming removed 7 bases from V and 4 bases from J; junction bases left unmatched: 7. CDR3 region: CASTGDRDATGELFF. In DNA form, the CDR3 reads TGTGCCAGTACCGGGGACAGGGACGCCACCGGGGAGCTGTTTTTT.

The chain links TRBV4-2 to TRBJ2-3, with D perhaps TRBD1 or TRBD2 (6 bases each). Germline loops: CDR1 LGHNA, CDR2 YNFKEQ. This CDR3 has 17 residues. The V end lost 1 base, the J end lost 2 bases, and 16 bases lay between the germline ends. DNA for the CDR3: TGTGCCAGCAGCCAAGCGACAGGAGGGGAACACACAGATACGCAGTATTTT. Translated: CASSQATGGEHTDTQYF.

The rearrangement uses TRBV18 and TRBJ1-1; the match to TRBD1 covers 7 bases. Per germline, CDR1 KGHSH and CDR2 LQKENI. V lost 6 bases, J lost 1 base, and 5 bases stayed unmatched. This CDR3 has 14 amino acids. CDR3 DNA: TGTGCCAGCTCCCAAGGGGGCAAGAACACTGAAGCTTTCTTT. Translation gives CASSQGGKNTEAFF.

V and J are TRBV6-5 and TRBJ2-3; 7 bases match TRBD1. The CDR3 is 14 residues long. V trimming: 6 bases; J trimming: 4 bases; junction bases outside the gene matches: 7. Germline V lookup: CDR1 MNHEY, CDR2 SVGAGI. CDR3 residues: CASRKQGFADTQYF. Written as DNA, the CDR3 is TGTGCCAGCAGAAAACAGGGGTTTGCAGATACGCAGTATTTT.

The J gene is TRBJ2-7, the V gene TRBV11-2; maybe TRBD1 (6 bases). The germline V gene has CDR1 SGHAT and CDR2 FQNNGV. CDR3 size: 13 residues. V was clipped by 5 bases and J by 3 bases, with 11 bases between them. The CDR3 DNA reads TGTGCCAGCAGCCGCCGGGGACACTACGAGCAGTACTTC. Protein product: CASSRRGHYEQYF.

This sequence joins TRBV5-6 and TRBJ2-3, with 14 bases that match TRBD2. J gave up 1 base and V 3 bases, and 7 bases lay outside the gene matches. This CDR3 is built from 18 residues. The V gene's germline CDR1 is SGHDT and CDR2 YYEEEE. CDR3 nucleotides: TGTGCCAGCAGCTCAGGGACTAGCGGGAGATATGGCACAGATACGCAGTATTTT. Its translation is CASSSGTSGRYGTDTQYF. The variable domain in full, completed from reference TRBV5-6 and TRBJ2-3, reads DAGVTQSPTHLIKTRGQQVTLRCSPKSGHDTVSWYQQALGQGPQFIFQYYEEEERQRGNFPDRFSGHQFPNYSSELNVNALLLGDSALYLCASSSGTSGRYGTDTQYFGPGTRLTVL.

The chain uses TRBV7-3 and TRBJ2-1; D possibly uses TRBD1 or TRBD2 (6 bases each). Germline V CDR1 and CDR2: SGHTA, FQGTGA. The CDR3 has 15 amino acids. V was trimmed by 5 bases and J by 5 bases, leaving 16 bases between them. The chain's CDR3 is CASSKGGPRNNEQFF. The CDR3, as DNA: TGTGCCAGCAGCAAGGGGGGCCCCCGGAACAATGAGCAGTTCTTC.